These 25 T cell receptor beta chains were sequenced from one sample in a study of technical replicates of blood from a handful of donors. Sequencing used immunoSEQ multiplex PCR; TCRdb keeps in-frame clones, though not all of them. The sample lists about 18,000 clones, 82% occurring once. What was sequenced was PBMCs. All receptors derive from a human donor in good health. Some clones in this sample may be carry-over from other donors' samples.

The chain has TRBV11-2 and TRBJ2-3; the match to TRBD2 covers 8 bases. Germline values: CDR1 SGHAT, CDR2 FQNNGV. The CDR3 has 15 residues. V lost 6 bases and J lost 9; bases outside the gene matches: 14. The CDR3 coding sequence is TGTGCCAGCAGTCGGCGGGGGGATAGTGACGCGACGCAGTATTTT. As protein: CASSRRGDSDATQYF.

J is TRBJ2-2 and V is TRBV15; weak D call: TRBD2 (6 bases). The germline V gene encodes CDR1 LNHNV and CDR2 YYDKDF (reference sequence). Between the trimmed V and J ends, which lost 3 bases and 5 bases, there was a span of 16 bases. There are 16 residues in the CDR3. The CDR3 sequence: CATSRGLVGETGELFF. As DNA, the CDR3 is TGTGCCACCAGCAGGGGACTTGTGGGGGAAACCGGGGAGCTGTTTTTT.

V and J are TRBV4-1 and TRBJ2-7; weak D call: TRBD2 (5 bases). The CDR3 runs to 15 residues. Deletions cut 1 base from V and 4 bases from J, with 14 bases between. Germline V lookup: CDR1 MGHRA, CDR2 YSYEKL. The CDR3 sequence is CASSQVEGSSYEQYF. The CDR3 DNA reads TGCGCCAGCAGCCAAGTGGAAGGGAGTTCGTACGAGCAGTACTTC.

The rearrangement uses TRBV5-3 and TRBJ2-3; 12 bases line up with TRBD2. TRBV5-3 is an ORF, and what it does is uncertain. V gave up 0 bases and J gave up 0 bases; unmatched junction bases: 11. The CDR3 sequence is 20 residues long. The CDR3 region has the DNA TGTGCCAGAAGCTTGGCCGGGCTAGCGGGAGGGTCGACCAGCACAGATACGCAGTATTTT. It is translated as CARSLAGLAGGSTSTDTQYF.

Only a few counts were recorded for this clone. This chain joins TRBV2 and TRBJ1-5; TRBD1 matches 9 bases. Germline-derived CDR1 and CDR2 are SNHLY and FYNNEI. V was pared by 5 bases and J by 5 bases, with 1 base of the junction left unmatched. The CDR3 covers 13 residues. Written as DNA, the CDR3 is TGTGCCAGCAGTACAGGGGGCGATCAGCCCCAGCATTTT. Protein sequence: CASSTGGDQPQHF.

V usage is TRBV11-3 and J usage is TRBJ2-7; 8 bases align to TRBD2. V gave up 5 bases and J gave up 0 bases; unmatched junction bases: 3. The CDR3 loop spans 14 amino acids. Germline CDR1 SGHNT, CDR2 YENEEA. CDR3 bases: TGTGCCAGCAGCCCGGGGGGGAGCTCCTACGAGCAGTACTTC. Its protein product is CASSPGGSSYEQYF.

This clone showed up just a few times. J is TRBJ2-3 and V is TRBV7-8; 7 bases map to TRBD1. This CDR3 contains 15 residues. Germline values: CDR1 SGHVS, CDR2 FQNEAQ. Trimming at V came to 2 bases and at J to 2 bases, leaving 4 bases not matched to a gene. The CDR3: CASSLYRGPTDTQYF. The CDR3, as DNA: TGTGCCAGCAGCTTATACAGGGGCCCCACAGATACGCAGTATTTT.

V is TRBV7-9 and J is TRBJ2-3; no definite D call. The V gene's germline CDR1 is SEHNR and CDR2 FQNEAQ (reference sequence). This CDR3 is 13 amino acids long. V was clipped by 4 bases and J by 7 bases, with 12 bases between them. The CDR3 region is CASSSPDRYTQYF. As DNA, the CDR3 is TGTGCCAGCAGCTCCCCCGATCGGTATACGCAGTATTTT.

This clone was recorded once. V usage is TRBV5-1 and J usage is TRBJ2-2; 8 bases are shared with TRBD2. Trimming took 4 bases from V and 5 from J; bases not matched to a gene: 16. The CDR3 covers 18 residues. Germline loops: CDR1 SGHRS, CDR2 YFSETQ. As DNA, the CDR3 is TGCGCCAGCAGCAAAAGAGCGGGAGAGGGTTCAAGAACCGGGGAGCTGTTTTTT. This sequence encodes CASSKRAGEGSRTGELFF.

The CDR3 DNA is TGTGCCAGCAGCGTAGGAACTAGCGGGAGTTTCAATGAGCAGTTCTTC. It translates to CASSVGTSGSFNEQFF. V usage is TRBV9 and J usage is TRBJ2-1; the match to TRBD2 covers 11 bases. The CDR3 sequence is 16 residues long. After removal of 0 bases from V and 6 bases from J, the junction contained 5 bases not matched to a gene. Per germline, CDR1 SGDLS and CDR2 YYNGEE.

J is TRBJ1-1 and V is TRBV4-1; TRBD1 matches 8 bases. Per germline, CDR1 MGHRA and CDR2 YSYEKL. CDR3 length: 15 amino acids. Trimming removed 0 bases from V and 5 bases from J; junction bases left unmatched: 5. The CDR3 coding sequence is TGCGCCAGCAGCCAAGAGCAGGGGGCTCGGACTGAAGCTTTCTTT. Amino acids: CASSQEQGARTEAFF.

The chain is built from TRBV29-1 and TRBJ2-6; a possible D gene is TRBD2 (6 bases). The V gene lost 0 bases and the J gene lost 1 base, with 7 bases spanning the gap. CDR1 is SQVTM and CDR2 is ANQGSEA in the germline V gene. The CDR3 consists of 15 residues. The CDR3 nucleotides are TGCAGCGTTGAAGATCGGGGGTCTGGGGCCAACGTCCTGACTTTC. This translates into CSVEDRGSGANVLTF.

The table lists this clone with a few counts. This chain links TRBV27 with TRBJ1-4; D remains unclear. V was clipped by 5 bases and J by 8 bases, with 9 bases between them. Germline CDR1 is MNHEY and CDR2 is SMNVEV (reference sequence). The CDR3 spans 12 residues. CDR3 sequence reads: CASSLVREKLFF. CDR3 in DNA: TGTGCCAGCAGTCTTGTGAGGGAAAAACTGTTTTTT.

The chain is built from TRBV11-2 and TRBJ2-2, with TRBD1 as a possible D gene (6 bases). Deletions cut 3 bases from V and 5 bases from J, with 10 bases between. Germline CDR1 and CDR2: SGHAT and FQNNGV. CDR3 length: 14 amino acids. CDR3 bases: TGTGCCAGCAGCTTTACAGGGTTGACCGGGGAGCTGTTTTTT. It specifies CASSFTGLTGELFF.

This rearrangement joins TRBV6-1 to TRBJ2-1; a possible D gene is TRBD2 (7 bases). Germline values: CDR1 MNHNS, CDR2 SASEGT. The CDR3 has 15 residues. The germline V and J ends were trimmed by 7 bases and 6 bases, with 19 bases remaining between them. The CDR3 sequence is CASTQRGGLFNEQFF. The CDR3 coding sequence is TGTGCCAGCACCCAAAGGGGGGGCCTTTTCAATGAGCAGTTCTTC.

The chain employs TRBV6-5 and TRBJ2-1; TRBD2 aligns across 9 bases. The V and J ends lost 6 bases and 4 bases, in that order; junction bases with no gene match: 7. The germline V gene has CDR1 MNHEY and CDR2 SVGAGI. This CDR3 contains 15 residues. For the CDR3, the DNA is TGTGCCAGCAGCCTTCGGGCGGGAGGGTACAATGAGCAGTTCTTC. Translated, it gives CASSLRAGGYNEQFF.

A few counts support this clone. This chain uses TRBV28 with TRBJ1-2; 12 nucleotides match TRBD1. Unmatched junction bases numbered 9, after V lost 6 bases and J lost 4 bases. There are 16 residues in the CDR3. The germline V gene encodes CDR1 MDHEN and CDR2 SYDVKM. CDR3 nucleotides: TGTGCCAGCAGCCCCGGGACAGGGGGCCATATCTATGGCTACACCTTC. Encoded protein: CASSPGTGGHIYGYTF.

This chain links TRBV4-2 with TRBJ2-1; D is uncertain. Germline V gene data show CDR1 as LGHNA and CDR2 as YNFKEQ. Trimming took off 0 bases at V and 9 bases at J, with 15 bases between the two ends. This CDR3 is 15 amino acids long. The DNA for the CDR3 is TGTGCCAGCAGCCAAGAAGTTTCGGTCTCGGGTGAGCAGTTCTTC. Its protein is CASSQEVSVSGEQFF.

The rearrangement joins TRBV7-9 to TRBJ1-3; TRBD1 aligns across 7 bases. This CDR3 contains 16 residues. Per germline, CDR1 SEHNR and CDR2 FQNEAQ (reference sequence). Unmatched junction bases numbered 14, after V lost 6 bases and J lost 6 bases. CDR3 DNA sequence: TGTGCCAGCAGTTCTACTGCCGACAGGGCCTTAAACACCATATATTTT. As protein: CASSSTADRALNTIYF.

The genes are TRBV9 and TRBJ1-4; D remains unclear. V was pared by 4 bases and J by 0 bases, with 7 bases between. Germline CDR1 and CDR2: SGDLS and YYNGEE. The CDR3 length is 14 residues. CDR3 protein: CASSPQATNEKLFF. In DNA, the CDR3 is TGTGCCAGCAGCCCACAAGCAACTAATGAAAAACTGTTTTTT.

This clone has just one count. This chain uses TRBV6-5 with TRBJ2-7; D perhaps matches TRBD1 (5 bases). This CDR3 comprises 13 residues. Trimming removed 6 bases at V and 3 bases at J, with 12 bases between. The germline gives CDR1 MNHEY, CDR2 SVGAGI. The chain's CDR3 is CASRPGHLYEQYF. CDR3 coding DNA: TGTGCCAGCAGACCCGGACACCTCTACGAGCAGTACTTC.

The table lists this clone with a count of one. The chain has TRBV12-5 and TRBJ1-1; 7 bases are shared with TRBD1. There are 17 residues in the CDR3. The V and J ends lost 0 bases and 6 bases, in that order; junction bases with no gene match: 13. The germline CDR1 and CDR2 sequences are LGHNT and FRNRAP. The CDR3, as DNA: TGTGCTAGTGGTTTGGTTATACCACAGGGGCGATTAGCTGAAGCTTTCTTT. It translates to CASGLVIPQGRLAEAFF.

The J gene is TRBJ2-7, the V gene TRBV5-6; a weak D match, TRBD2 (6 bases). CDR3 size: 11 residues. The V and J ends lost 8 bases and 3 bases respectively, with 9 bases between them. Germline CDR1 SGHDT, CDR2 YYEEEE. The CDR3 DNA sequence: TGTGCCAGTAGCGGCAACTACGAGCAGTACTTC. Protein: CASSGNYEQYF.

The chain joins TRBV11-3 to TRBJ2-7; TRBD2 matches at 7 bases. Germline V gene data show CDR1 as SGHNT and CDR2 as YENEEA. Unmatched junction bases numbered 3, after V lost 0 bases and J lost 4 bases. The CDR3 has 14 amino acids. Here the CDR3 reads CASSLEAGYYEQYF. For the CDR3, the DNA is TGTGCCAGCAGCTTAGAAGCGGGATATTACGAGCAGTACTTC.

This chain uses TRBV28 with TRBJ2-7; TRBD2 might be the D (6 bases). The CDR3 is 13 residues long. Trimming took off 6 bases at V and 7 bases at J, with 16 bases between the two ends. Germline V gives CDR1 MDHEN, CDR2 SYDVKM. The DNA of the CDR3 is TGTGCCAGCAGGCGCGGGACGGTAAAAGAGCAGTACTTC. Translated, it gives CASRRGTVKEQYF.